This is a list of T cell receptor beta chains from one sample in a study of T cell repertoires in aging, cancer and after chemotherapy. MiXCR, applied by TCRdb to the multiplex PCR reads, yields one record per CDR3 protein. The profile shows 4,000 to 5,000 distinct CDR3 sequences, more than 25% of them singletons. The sample consisted of blood. The receptor set was obtained from a human donor with a blood cancer. The CDR3 runs from the conserved cysteine through the conserved F or W. The D gene is left open where the match is weak. Where a row states a size, it is once, few, many or the class of an expanded clone; other rows omit it.

TRBV29-1	TRBJ1-1	few	.	CSVSTGGLGAFF	TGCAGCGTATCTACCGGGGGCCTAGGGGCTTTCTTT
TRBV6-5	TRBJ2-1	.	.	CASSYLLKNTLANEQFF	TGTGCCAGCAGTTACCTCCTTAAAAATACCCTGGCCAATGAGCAGTTCTTC
TRBV19	TRBJ1-5	.	TRBD1	CASSIIRQGARPPHF	TGTGCCAGTAGTATAATTCGACAGGGGGCCCGCCCACCGCATTTT
TRBV29-1	TRBJ2-1	medium-sized	TRBD1	CSVEATGQVNYEQFF	TGCAGCGTTGAAGCAACCGGACAGGTGAATTATGAGCAGTTCTTC
TRBV19	TRBJ1-1	.	.	CASSRGQALNTEAFF	TGTGCCAGTAGTCGGGGTCAGGCCTTGAACACTGAAGCTTTCTTT
TRBV11-3	TRBJ2-2	medium-sized	TRBD2	CASTLKRGKGAGELFF	TGTGCCAGCACCTTGAAGCGGGGGAAGGGGGCCGGGGAGCTGTTTTTT
TRBV15	TRBJ2-3	medium-sized	.	CATSRAGHLDTQYF	TGTGCCACCAGCAGAGCGGGACATCTCGATACGCAGTATTTT
TRBV24-1	TRBJ1-6	.	TRBD1	CATKGQGSDSPLHF	TGTGCCACCAAAGGACAGGGCTCCGATTCACCCCTCCACTTT
TRBV7-2	TRBJ1-1	.	TRBD1	CASSFSPRGTEAFF	TGTGCCAGCAGCTTCTCGCCCAGGGGGACTGAAGCTTTCTTT
TRBV6-5	TRBJ1-2	medium-sized	TRBD1	CASSYRTGPRDGYTF	TGTGCCAGCAGTTACCGGACAGGGCCTAGGGATGGCTACACCTTC
TRBV6-4	TRBJ2-1	medium-sized	TRBD2	CASSASGTSGYNEQFF	TGTGCCAGCAGTGCTAGTGGGACTAGCGGATACAATGAGCAGTTCTTC
TRBV6-4	TRBJ2-1	.	.	CASSDSLYNEQFF	TGTGCCAGCAGTGACTCCCTCTACAATGAGCAGTTCTTC
TRBV20-1	TRBJ2-5	.	TRBD2	CSPGLAGTGETQYF	TGCAGTCCGGGACTAGCGGGGACGGGGGAGACCCAGTACTTC
TRBV6-5	TRBJ2-3	medium-sized	TRBD2	CASRSGGRADTQYF	TGTGCCAGCAGGAGCGGGGGACGAGCAGATACGCAGTATTTT
TRBV29-1	TRBJ2-4	medium-sized	TRBD1	CSVAAGTGGTIQYF	TGCAGCGTAGCCGCCGGGACAGGGGGTACCATTCAGTACTTC
TRBV6-5	TRBJ2-5	medium-sized	TRBD1	CASSYSRGRQETQYF	TGTGCCAGCAGTTACAGTAGGGGGCGGCAAGAGACCCAGTACTTC
TRBV6-1	TRBJ2-7	once	.	CAISGFITGLYEQYF	TGTGCCATCAGTGGATTTATTACAGGGCTCTACGAGCAGTACTTC
TRBV20-1	TRBJ2-2	.	.	CSASRARNGELFF	TGCAGTGCTAGTAGGGCCCGGAACGGGGAGCTGTTTTTT
TRBV5-4	TRBJ2-7	few	TRBD2	CASSRLAGGETYEQYF	TGTGCCAGCAGCCGACTAGCGGGGGGGGAGACCTACGAGCAGTACTTC
TRBV5-4	TRBJ2-3	few	.	CASSLLPRDLTDTQYF	TGTGCCAGCAGCTTACTACCCCGAGACCTCACAGATACGCAGTATTTT
TRBV19	TRBJ1-1	.	.	CASSIAGGYTEAFF	TGTGCCAGTAGTATAGCGGGGGGTTATACTGAAGCTTTCTTT
TRBV20-1	TRBJ2-1	few	.	CSARDYKGAGYNEQFF	TGCAGTGCTAGAGATTACAAGGGGGCGGGATACAATGAGCAGTTCTTC
TRBV5-4	TRBJ2-5	.	TRBD2	CASSPRTGGTQYF	TGTGCCAGCAGCCCGAGGACGGGAGGGACCCAGTACTTC
TRBV12-3/TRBV12-4	TRBJ2-1	few	TRBD2	CASRTSGRSGESYNEQFF	TGTGCCAGCAGGACTAGCGGGAGAAGTGGTGAGTCCTACAATGAGCAGTTCTTC
TRBV11-3	TRBJ2-7	medium-sized	.	CASRSGGGEQYF	TGTGCCAGCAGATCTGGGGGCGGCGAGCAGTACTTC
TRBV18	TRBJ2-1	few	TRBD2	CASSPGTSGSGFF	TGTGCCAGCTCACCGGGGACTAGCGGTTCGGGGTTCTTC
TRBV30	TRBJ2-2	.	.	CAWSRSRVRGANTGELFF	TGTGCCTGGAGTCGCAGCAGGGTCAGAGGCGCGAACACCGGGGAGCTGTTTTTT
TRBV5-1	TRBJ1-1	.	.	CASSSSLGGGGNTEAFF	TGCGCCAGCAGCTCATCCCTCGGGGGTGGGGGTAACACTGAAGCTTTCTTT
TRBV10-3	TRBJ2-1	.	.	CAISEQGDNEQFF	TGTGCCATCAGTGAGCAGGGTGACAATGAGCAGTTCTTC
TRBV12-3/TRBV12-4	TRBJ2-7	medium-sized	.	CASMRMGEQYF	TGTGCCAGCATGCGGATGGGCGAGCAGTACTTC
TRBV30	TRBJ1-3	medium-sized	.	CAGQEGGLGGNTIYF	TGTGCCGGCCAAGAGGGGGGGCTGGGAGGAAACACCATATATTTT
TRBV20-1	TRBJ2-4	few	TRBD2	CSARSMGLAADIQYF	TGCAGTGCTAGATCGATGGGACTAGCGGCTGACATTCAGTACTTC
TRBV6-1	TRBJ1-5	.	TRBD1	CASRDRTGGRRNQPQHF	TGTGCCAGCAGGGACCGGACAGGGGGCCGCCGCAATCAGCCCCAGCATTTT
TRBV20-1	TRBJ1-5	.	.	CSVQRWQTGGSNQPQHF	TGCAGTGTTCAGAGGTGGCAGACAGGCGGTAGCAATCAGCCCCAGCATTTT
TRBV11-3	TRBJ2-1	large	TRBD2	CASSPGGSYNEQFF	TGTGCCAGCAGCCCGGGGGGCTCCTACAATGAGCAGTTCTTC
TRBV10-2	TRBJ2-1	medium-sized	.	CASSAANEQFF	TGCGCCAGCAGTGCGGCCAATGAGCAGTTCTTC
TRBV6-5	TRBJ2-7	few	TRBD2	CASITLSGGAREQYF	TGTGCCAGCATTACCCTCAGCGGGGGGGCCCGCGAGCAGTACTTC
TRBV7-2	TRBJ2-2	.	.	CASSLAGGPAGELFF	TGTGCCAGCAGCTTAGCTGGGGGTCCCGCCGGGGAGCTGTTTTTT
TRBV6-5	TRBJ1-2	medium-sized	.	CASSYSYSYNGYTF	TGTGCCAGCAGTTACTCCTACAGCTACAATGGCTACACCTTC
TRBV29-1	TRBJ2-7	medium-sized	.	CSVDKGGGEQYF	TGCAGCGTTGATAAGGGAGGGGGCGAGCAGTACTTC
TRBV7-9	TRBJ2-7	large	.	CASSLQASSYEQYF	TGTGCCAGCAGCTTACAGGCCTCCTCCTACGAGCAGTACTTC
TRBV7-2	TRBJ2-7	.	TRBD2	CASSASGAYEQYF	TGTGCCAGCAGCGCTAGCGGCGCCTACGAGCAGTACTTC
TRBV11-3	TRBJ1-1	medium-sized	.	CASSLELGRNTEAFF	TGTGCCAGCAGCTTAGAGTTGGGCAGGAACACTGAAGCTTTCTTT
TRBV5-1	TRBJ2-7	few	.	CASSRQSSGYEQYF	TGCGCCAGCAGCCGACAGTCCTCGGGTTACGAGCAGTACTTC
TRBV6-5	TRBJ2-3	medium-sized	.	CASSTAADTQYF	TGTGCCAGCAGTACTGCGGCAGATACGCAGTATTTT